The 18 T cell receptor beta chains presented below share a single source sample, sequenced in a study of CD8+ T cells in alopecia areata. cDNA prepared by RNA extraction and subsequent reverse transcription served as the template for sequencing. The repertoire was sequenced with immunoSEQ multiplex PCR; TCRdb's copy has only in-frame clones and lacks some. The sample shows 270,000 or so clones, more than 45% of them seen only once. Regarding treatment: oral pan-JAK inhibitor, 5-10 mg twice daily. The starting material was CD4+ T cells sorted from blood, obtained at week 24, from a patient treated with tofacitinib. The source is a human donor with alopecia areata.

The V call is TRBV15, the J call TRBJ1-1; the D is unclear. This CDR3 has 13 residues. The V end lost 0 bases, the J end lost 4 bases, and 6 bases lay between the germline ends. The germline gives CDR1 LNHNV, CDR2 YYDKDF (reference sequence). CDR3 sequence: CATSRDAGTEAFF. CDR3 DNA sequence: TGTGCCACCAGCAGAGATGCCGGCACTGAAGCTTTCTTT.

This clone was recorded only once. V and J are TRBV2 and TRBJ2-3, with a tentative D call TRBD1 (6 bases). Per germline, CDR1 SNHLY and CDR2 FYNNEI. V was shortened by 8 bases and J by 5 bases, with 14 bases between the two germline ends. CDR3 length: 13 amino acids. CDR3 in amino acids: CASSTGPEDTQYF. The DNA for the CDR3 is TGTGCCAGCTCAACAGGGCCGGAAGATACGCAGTATTTT.

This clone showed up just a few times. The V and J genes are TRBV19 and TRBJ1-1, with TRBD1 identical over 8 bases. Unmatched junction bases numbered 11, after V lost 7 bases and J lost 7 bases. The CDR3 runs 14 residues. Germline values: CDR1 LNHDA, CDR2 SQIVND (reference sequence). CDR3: CASNMGQDRNEAFF. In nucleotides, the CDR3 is TGTGCCAGTAATATGGGACAGGACCGCAATGAAGCTTTCTTT. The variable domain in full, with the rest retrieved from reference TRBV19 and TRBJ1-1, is DGGITQSPKYLFRKEGQNVTLSCEQNLNHDAMYWYRQDPGQGLRLIYYSQIVNDFQKGDIAEGYSVSREKKESFPLTVTSAQKNPTAFYLCASNMGQDRNEAFFGQGTRLTVV.

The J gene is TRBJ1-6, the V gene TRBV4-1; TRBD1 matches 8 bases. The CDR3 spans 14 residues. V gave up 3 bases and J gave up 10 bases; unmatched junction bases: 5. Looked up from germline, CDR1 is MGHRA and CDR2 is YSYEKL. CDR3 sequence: CASSHDRGVSPLHF. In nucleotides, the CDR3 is TGCGCCAGCAGCCATGACAGGGGCGTCTCACCCCTCCACTTT.

CDR3 bases: TGTGCCATCAGTGAGTCGCAACTCGTAAAAGAGACCCAGTACTTC. Its translation: CAISESQLVKETQYF. The chain links TRBV10-3 to TRBJ2-5; no definite D call. CDR1 and CDR2 from the germline V gene are ENHRY and SYGVKD. V dropped 0 bases and J dropped 3 bases, with 11 bases sitting between them. This CDR3 is 15 amino acids long.

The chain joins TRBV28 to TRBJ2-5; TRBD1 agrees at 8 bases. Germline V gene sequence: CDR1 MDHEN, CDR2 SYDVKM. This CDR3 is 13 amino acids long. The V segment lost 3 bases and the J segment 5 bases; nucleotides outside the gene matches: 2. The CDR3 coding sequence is TGTGCCAGCAGTTTGACAGGGGAGGAGACCCAGTACTTC. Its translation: CASSLTGEETQYF.

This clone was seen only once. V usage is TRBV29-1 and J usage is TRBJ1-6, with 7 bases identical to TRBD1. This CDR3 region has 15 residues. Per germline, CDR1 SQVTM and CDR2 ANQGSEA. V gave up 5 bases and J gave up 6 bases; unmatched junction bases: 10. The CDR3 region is CSVQPPGQLNSPLHF. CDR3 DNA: TGCAGCGTTCAACCCCCGGGACAGCTTAATTCACCCCTCCACTTT.

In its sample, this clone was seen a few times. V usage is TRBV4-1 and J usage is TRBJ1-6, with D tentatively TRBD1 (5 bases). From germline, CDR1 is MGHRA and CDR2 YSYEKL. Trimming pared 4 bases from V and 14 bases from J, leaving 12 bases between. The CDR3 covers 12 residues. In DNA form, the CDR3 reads TGCGCCAGCAGCCCCGGGGCCTCTTCCCTCCACTTT. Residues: CASSPGASSLHF.

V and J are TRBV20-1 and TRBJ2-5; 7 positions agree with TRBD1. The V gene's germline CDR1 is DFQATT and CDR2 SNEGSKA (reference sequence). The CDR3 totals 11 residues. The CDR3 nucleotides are TGCAGCGCGACAGGGTCAGAGACCCAGTACTTC. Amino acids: CSATGSETQYF.

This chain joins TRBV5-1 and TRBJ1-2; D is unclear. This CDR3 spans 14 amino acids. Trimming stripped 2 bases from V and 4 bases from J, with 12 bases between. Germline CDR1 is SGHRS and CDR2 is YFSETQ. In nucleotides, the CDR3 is TGCGCCAGCAGCTTCCCCGGGAATAGCTATGGCTACACCTTC. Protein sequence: CASSFPGNSYGYTF.

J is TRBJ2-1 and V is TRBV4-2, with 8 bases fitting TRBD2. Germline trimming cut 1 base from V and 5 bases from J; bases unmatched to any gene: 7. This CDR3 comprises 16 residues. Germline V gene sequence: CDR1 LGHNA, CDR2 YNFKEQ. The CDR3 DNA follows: TGTGCCAGCAGCCAAGGGGGGGGACTAGTAAACAATGAGCAGTTCTTC. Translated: CASSQGGGLVNNEQFF.

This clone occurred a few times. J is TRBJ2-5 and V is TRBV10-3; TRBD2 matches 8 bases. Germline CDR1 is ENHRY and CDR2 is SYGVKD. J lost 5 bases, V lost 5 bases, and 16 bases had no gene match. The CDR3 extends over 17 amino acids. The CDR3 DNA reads TGTGCCATCAGTCCCAGAGGTAGCGGGGTGACTGGGGAGACCCAGTACTTC. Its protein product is CAISPRGSGVTGETQYF.

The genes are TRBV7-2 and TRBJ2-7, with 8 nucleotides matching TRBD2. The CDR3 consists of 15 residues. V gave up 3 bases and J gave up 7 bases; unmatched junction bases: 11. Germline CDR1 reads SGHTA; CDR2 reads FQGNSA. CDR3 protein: CASSLGAGAASEQYF. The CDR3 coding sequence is TGTGCCAGCAGCTTGGGAGCGGGGGCAGCCTCAGAGCAGTACTTC.

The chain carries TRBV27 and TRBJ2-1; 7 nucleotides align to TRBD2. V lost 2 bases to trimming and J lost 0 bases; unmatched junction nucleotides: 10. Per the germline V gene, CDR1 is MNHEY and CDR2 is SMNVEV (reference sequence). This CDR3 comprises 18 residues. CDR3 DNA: TGTGCCAGCAGTTTACTCCTCTCGAGGACTAGCTCCTACAATGAGCAGTTCTTC. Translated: CASSLLLSRTSSYNEQFF.

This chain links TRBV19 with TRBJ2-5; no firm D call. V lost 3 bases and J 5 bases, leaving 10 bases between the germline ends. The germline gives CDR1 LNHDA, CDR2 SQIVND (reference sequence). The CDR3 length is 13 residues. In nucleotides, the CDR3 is TGTGCCAGTAGTATTGTGGTTTTGGAGACCCAGTACTTC. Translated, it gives CASSIVVLETQYF.

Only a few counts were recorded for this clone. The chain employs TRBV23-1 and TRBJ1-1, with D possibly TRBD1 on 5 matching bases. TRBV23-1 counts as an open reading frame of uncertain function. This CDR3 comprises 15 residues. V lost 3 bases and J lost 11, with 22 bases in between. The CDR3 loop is CASSHAGDGAPEAFF. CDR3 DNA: TGCGCCAGCAGTCACGCCGGGGACGGAGCACCCGAGGCTTTCTTT.

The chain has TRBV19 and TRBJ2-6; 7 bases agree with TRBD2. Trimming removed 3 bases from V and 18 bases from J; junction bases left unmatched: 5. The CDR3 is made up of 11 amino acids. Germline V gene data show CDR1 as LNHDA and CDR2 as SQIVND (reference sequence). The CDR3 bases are TGTGCCAGTAGTATGGGGAGGGCCCCGACTTTC. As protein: CASSMGRAPTF.

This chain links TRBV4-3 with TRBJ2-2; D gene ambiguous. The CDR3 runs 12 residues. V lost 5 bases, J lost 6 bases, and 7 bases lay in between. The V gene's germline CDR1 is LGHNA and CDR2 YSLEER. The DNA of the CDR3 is TGCGCCAGCAGCAGCCAACCCGGGGAGCTGTTTTTT. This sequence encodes CASSSQPGELFF.